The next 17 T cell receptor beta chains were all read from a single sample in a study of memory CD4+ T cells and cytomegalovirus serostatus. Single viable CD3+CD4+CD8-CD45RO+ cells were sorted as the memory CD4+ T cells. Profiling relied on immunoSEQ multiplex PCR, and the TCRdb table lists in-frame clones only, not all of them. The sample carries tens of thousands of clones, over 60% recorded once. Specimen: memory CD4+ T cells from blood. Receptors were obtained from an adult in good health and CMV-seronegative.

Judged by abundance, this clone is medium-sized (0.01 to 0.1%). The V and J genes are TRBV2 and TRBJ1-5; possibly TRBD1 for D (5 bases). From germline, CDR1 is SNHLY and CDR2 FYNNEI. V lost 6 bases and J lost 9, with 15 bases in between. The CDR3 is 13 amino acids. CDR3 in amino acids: CASRGLIDGPQHF. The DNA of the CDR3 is TGTGCCAGCAGGGGACTCATAGACGGGCCCCAGCATTTT.

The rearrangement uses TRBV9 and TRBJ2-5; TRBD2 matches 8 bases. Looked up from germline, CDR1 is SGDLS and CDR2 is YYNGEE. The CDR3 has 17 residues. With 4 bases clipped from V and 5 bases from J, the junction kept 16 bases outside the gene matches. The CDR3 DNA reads TGTGCCAGCAGCCGTACCGCAGGTTGGGCGGGAGGTGAGACCCAGTACTTC. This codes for CASSRTAGWAGGETQYF.

CDR3 nucleotide sequence: TGTGCCAGCAGTCTCGGACAGGGGACCTACGAGCAGTACTTC. The encoded protein is CASSLGQGTYEQYF. This chain uses TRBV21-1 with TRBJ2-7; the table gives TRBD1 as D, unverified against the DNA. TRBV21-1 is a pseudogene segment. The CDR3 runs to 14 residues.

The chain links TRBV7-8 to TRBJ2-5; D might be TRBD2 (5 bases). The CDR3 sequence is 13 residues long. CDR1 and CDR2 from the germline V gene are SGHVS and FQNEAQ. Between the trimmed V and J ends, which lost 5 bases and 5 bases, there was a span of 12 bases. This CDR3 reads CASSGRLRETQYF. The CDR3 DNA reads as TGTGCCAGCAGCGGGAGACTGAGGGAGACCCAGTACTTC.

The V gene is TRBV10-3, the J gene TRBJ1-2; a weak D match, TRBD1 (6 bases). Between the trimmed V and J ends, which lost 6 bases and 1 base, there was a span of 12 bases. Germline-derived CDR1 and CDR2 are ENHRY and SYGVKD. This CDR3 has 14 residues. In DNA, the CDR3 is TGTGCCATCAGGGCGGGACAAGTTAACTATGGCTACACCTTC. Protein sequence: CAIRAGQVNYGYTF.

CDR3 sequence: CASRGSNQPQHF. As DNA, the CDR3 is TGTGCCAGCCGGGGTAGCAATCAGCCCCAGCATTTT. The rearrangement joins TRBV28 to TRBJ1-5; D is ambiguous. The CDR3 has 12 residues. Looked up from germline, CDR1 is MDHEN and CDR2 is SYDVKM. V gave up 8 bases and J gave up 0 bases, with 5 bases separating them.

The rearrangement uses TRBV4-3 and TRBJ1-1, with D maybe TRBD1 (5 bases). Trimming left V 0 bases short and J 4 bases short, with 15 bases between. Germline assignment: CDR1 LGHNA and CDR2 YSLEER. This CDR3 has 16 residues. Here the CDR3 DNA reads TGCGCCAGCAGCCAAGATCTTTACAGGCCGGGCACTGAAGCTTTCTTT. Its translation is CASSQDLYRPGTEAFF.

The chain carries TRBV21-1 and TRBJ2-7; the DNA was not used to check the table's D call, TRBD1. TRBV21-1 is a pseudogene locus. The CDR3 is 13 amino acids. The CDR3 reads CASSKGWTGEQYF. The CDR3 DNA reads TGTGCCAGCAGCAAAGGTTGGACAGGCGAGCAGTACTTC.

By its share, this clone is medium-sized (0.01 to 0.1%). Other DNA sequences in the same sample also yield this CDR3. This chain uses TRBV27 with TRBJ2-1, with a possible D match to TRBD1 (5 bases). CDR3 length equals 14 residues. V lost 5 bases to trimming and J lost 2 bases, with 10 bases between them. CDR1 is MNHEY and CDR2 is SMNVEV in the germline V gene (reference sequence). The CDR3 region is CASSPRAPYNEQFF. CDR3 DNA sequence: TGTGCCAGCAGTCCCAGGGCCCCCTACAATGAGCAGTTCTTC.

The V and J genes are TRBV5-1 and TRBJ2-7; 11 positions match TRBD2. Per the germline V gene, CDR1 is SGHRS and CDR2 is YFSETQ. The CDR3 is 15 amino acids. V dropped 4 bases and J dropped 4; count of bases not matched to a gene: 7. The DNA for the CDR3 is TGCGCCAGCAGCGGGATAGCGGGAGGGGGGTACGAGCAGTACTTC. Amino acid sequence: CASSGIAGGGYEQYF.

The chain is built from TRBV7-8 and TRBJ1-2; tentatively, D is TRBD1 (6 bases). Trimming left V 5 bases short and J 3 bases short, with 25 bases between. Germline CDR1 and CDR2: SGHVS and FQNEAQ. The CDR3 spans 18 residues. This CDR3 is CASSHFRGSTSFDYGYTF. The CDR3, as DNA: TGTGCCAGCAGCCACTTCAGGGGTTCTACGTCTTTTGACTATGGCTACACCTTC.

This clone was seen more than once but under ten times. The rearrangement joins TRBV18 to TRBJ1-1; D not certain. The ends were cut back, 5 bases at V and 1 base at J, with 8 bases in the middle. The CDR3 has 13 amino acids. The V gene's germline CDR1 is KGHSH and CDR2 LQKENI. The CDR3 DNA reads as TGTGCCAGCTCATCGACACAGAACACTGAAGCTTTCTTT. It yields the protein CASSSTQNTEAFF.

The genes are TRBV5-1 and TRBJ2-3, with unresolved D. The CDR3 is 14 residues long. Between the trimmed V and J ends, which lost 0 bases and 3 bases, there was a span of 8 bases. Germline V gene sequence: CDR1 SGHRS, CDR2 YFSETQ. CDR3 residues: CASSLDGRTDTQYF. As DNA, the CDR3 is TGCGCCAGCAGCTTGGACGGCCGGACAGATACGCAGTATTTT.

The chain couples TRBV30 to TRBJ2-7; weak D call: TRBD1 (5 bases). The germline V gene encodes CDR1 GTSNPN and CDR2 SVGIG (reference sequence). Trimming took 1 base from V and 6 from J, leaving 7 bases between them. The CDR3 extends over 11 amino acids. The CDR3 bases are TGTGCCTGGAGTGATAGGGGCGAGCAGTACTTC. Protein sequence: CAWSDRGEQYF.

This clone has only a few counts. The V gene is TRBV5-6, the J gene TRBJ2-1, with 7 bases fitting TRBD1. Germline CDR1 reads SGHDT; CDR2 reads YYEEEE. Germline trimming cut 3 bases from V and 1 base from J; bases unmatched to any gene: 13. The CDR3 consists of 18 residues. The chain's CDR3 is CASSWRQGSSRSYNEQFF. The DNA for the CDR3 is TGTGCCAGCAGCTGGAGACAGGGATCCAGTAGATCCTACAATGAGCAGTTCTTC.

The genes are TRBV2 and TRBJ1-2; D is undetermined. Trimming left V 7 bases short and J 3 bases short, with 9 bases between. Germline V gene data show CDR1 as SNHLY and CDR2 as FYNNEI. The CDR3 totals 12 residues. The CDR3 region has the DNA TGTGCCAGCACCAACAGCTACTATGGCTACACCTTC. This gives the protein CASTNSYYGYTF.

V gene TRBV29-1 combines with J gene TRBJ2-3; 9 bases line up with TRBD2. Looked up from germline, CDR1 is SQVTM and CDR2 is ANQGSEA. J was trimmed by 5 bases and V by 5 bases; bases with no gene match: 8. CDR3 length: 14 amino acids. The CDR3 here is CSVTIAGVVDTQYF. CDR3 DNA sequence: TGCAGCGTTACCATAGCGGGAGTTGTAGATACGCAGTATTTT.